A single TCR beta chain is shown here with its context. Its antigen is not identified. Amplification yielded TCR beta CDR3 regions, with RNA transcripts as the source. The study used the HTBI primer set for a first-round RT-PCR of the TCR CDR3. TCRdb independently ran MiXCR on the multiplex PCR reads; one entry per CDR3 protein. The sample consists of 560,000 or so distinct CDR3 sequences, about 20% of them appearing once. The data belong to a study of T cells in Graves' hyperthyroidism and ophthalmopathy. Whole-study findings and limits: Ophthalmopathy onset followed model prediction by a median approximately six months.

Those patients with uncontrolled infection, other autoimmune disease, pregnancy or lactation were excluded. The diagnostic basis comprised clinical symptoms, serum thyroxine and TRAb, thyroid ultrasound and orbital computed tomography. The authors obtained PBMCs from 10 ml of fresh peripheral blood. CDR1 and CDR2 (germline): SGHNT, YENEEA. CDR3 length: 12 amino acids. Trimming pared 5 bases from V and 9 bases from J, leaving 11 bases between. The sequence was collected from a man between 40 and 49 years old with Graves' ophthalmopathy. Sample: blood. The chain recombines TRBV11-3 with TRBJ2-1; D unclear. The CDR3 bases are TGTGCCAGCAGCCCCCGTCTGGGTGAGCAGTTCTTC. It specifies CASSPRLGEQFF.